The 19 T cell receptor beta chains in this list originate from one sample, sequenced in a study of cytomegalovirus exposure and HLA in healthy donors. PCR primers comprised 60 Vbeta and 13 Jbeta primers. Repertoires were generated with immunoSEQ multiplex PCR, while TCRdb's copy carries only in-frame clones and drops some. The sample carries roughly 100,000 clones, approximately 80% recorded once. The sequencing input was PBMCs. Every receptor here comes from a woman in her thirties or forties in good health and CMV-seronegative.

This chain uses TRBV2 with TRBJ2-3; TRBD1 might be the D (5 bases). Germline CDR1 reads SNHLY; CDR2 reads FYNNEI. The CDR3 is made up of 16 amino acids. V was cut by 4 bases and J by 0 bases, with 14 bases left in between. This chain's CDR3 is CASSGLRTYSTDTQYF. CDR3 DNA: TGTGCCAGCAGTGGCCTCCGGACATATAGCACAGATACGCAGTATTTT.

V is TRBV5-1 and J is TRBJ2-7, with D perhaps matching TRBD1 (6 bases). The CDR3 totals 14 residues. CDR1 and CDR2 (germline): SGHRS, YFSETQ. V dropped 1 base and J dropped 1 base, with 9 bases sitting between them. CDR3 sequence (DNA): TGCGCCAGCAGCTTGAGGGGACATTCCTACGAGCAGTACTTC. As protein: CASSLRGHSYEQYF. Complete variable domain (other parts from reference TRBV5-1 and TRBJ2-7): KAGVTQTPRYLIKTRGQQVTLSCSPISGHRSVSWYQQTPGQGLQFLFEYFSETQRNKGNFPGRFSGRQFSNSRSEMNVSTLELGDSALYLCASSLRGHSYEQYFGPGTRLTVT.

The chain's CDR3 is CATSRDGGSGQPQHF. Here the CDR3 DNA reads TGTGCCACCAGCAGAGATGGGGGGTCTGGGCAGCCCCAGCATTTT. The V gene is TRBV15, the J gene TRBJ1-5, with D possibly being TRBD1 (5 bases). CDR1 and CDR2 from the germline V gene are LNHNV and YYDKDF (reference sequence). V lost 0 bases, J lost 7 bases, and 13 bases lay in between. CDR3 size: 15 residues.

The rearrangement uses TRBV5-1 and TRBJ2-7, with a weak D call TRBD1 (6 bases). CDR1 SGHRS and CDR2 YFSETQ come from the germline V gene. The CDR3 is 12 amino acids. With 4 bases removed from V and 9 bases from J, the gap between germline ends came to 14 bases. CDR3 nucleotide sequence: TGCGCCAGCAGCCGGGCAGGGGATGTGCAGTACTTC. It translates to CASSRAGDVQYF.

CDR3 nucleotide sequence: TGTGCCAGCAGTGAACCCGGGACAGGGAAGGAGACCCAGTACTTC. It translates to CASSEPGTGKETQYF. This chain connects TRBV6-1 to TRBJ2-5; 9 bases are a match to TRBD1. The CDR3 has 15 residues. V was clipped by 2 bases and J by 5 bases; unmatched bases: 6. Germline CDR1 reads MNHNS; CDR2 reads SASEGT.

This CDR3 is CASSLPPGQGDGYTF. The CDR3 DNA follows: TGTGCCAGCAGCCTACCTCCGGGACAGGGTGATGGCTACACCTTC. This sequence joins TRBV2 and TRBJ1-2; 9 nucleotides match TRBD1. The junction had 11 bases not matched to a gene; V was cut back by 6 bases and J by 6 bases. The length of the CDR3 is 15 residues. Germline V gene data show CDR1 as SNHLY and CDR2 as FYNNEI. Filled out from reference TRBV2 and TRBJ1-2, the complete variable domain reads EPEVTQTPSHQVTQMGQEVILRCVPISNHLYFYWYRQILGQKVEFLVSFYNNEISEKSEIFDDQFSVERPDGSNFTLKIRSTKLEDSAMYFCASSLPPGQGDGYTFGSGTRLTVV.

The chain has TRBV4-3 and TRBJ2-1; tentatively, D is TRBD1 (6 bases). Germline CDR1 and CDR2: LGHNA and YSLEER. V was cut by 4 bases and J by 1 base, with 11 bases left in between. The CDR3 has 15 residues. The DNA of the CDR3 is TGCGCCAGCAGCCTATACAGGGCTTCCTACAATGAGCAGTTCTTC. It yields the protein CASSLYRASYNEQFF.

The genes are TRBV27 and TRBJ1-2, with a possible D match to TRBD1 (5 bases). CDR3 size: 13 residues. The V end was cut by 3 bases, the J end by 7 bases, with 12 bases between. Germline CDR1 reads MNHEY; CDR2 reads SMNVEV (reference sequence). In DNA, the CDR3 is TGTGCCAGCAGTTTTTCAGGGTCTCCTGGCTACACCTTC. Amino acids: CASSFSGSPGYTF.

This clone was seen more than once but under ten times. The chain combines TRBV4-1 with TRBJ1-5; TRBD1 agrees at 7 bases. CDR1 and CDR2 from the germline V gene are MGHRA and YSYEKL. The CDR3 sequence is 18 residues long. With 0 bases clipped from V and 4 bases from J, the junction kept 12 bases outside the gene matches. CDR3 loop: CASSQERRTGWGNQPQHF. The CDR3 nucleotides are TGCGCCAGCAGCCAAGAGAGGCGGACAGGCTGGGGAAATCAGCCCCAGCATTTT.

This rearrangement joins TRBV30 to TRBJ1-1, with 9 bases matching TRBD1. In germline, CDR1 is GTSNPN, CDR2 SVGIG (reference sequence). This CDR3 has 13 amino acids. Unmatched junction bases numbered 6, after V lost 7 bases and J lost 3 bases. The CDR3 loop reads CAYRQGGYTEAFF. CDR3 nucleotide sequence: TGTGCCTACCGACAGGGGGGGTACACTGAAGCTTTCTTT.

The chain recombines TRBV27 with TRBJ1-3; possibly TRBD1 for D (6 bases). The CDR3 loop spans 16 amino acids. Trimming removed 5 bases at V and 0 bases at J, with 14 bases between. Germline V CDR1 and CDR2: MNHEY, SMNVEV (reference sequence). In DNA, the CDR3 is TGTGCCAGCAGTCCACAAGGACAGAGCTCTGGAAACACCATATATTTT. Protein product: CASSPQGQSSGNTIYF.

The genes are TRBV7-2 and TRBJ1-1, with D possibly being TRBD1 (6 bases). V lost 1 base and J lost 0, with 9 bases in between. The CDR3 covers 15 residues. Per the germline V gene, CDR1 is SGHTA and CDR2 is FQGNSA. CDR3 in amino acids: CASSLGGGVNTEAFF. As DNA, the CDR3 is TGTGCCAGCAGCTTAGGAGGGGGAGTGAACACTGAAGCTTTCTTT.

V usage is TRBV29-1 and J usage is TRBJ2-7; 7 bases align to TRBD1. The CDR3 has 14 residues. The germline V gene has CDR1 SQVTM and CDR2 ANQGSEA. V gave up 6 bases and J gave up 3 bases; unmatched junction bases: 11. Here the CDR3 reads CSVTGTAQNYEQYF. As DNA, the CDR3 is TGCAGCGTGACCGGGACAGCCCAAAACTACGAGCAGTACTTC.

CDR3 protein: CASSERGGAVLAFF. In DNA, the CDR3 is TGTGCCAGCAGTGAAAGAGGGGGCGCGGTTCTCGCTTTCTTT. This chain joins TRBV2 and TRBJ1-1, with 7 nucleotides matching TRBD1. Unmatched junction bases numbered 11, after V lost 2 bases and J lost 11 bases. Germline V lookup: CDR1 SNHLY, CDR2 FYNNEI. CDR3 size: 14 residues.

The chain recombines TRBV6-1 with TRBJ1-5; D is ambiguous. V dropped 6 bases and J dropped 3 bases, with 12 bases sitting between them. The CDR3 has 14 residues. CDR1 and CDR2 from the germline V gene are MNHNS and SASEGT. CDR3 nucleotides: TGTGCCAGCAGCCCCTCCGTAGACAATCAGCCCCAGCATTTT. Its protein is CASSPSVDNQPQHF.

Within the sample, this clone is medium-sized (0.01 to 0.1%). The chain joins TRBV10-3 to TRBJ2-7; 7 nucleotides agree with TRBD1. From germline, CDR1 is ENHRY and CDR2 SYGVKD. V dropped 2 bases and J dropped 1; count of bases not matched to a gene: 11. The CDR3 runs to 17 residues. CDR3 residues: CAISELQEQGFSYEQYF. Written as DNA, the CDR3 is TGTGCCATCAGTGAGCTCCAGGAACAGGGGTTTTCCTACGAGCAGTACTTC.

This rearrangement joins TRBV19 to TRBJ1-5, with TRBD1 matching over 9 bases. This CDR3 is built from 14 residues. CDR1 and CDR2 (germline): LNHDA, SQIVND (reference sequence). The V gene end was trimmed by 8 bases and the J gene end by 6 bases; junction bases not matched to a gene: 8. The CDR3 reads CASGDRGAGQPQHF. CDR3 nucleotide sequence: TGTGCCAGTGGCGACAGGGGGGCCGGTCAGCCCCAGCATTTT.

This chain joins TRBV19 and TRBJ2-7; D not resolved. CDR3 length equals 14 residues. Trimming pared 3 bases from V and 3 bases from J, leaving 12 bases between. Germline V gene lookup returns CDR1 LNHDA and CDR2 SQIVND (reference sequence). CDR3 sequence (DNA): TGTGCCAGTAGTATTGGGCAGCACAGCTACGAGCAGTACTTC. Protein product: CASSIGQHSYEQYF.

Written as DNA, the CDR3 is TGTGCCTGGAGGGGCGGAGGTGAGGCTTTCTTT. Translated, it gives CAWRGGGEAFF. This rearrangement joins TRBV30 to TRBJ1-1; no clear D. This CDR3 contains 11 residues. Germline assignment: CDR1 GTSNPN and CDR2 SVGIG (reference sequence). V was shortened by 3 bases and J by 11 bases, with 13 bases between the two germline ends.